A selection of T cell receptor beta chains follows, all from one sample in a study of shared T cell receptors in the human thymus. Here immunoSEQ multiplex PCR was the method, and the copy in TCRdb shows in-frame clones only, minus some. Here the sample spans about 400,000 clones, around 95% being singletons. The material sequenced was thymocytes. These TCRs come from a human donor. The CDR3 runs from the conserved cysteine through the conserved F or W.

j_call v_call cdr3_aa
TRBJ2-7 TRBV4-1 CASSQDQGVAEHYEQYF
TRBJ1-1 TRBV5-4 CASSTGPKNTEAFF
TRBJ2-4 TRBV9 CASSPDRGLAKNIQYF
TRBJ2-5 TRBV28 CASSLGSSGSHPTWGTTQETQYF
TRBJ1-1 TRBV12-5 CASGRGFRDGNTEAFF
TRBJ2-1 TRBV27 CASTPTGDSEQFF
TRBJ2-1 TRBV6-4 CASSLGGGKLRDEQFF
TRBJ2-3 TRBV20-1 CSAGPRDTQYF
TRBJ1-2 TRBV6-5 CASRPRRDNYGYTF
TRBJ1-5 TRBV5-4 CASSFGGKGQPQHF
TRBJ2-7 TRBV7-9 CASSLEAHSSSYEQYF
TRBJ1-3 TRBV5-1 CASSWGQGSGNTIYF
TRBJ2-1 TRBV28 CASIPWSNEQFF
TRBJ2-7 TRBV6-5 CASRPDSTYEQYF
TRBJ1-5 TRBV27 CASSPLGRDGGEPQHF
TRBJ2-3 TRBV28 CASSLAQDEGDTQYF
TRBJ1-4 TRBV6-5 CASRVAAAEKLFF
TRBJ2-5 TRBV7-2 CASSPDQQGARGETQYF
TRBJ2-4 TRBV28 CASSPSPIAGVAKNIQYF
TRBJ1-3 TRBV29-1 CSAVQGLGTPSGNTIYF
TRBJ1-5 TRBV19 CASSLPASVRNQPQHF
TRBJ1-1 TRBV15 CATSRDSPQGQNTEAFF
TRBJ2-2 TRBV4-2 CASNSLGANTGELFF
TRBJ2-1 TRBV5-6 CASSLRTSGYNEQFF
TRBJ1-4 TRBV4-1 CASSHRTEGNEKLFF
TRBJ2-7 TRBV6-5 CASSYEYYEQYF
TRBJ2-1 TRBV10-3 CAISAPRWGYEQFF
TRBJ2-3 TRBV5-1 CASRGLAGDSTDTQYF
TRBJ2-7 TRBV6-1 CASLGTVYEQYF
TRBJ1-3 TRBV28 CASSSPILRQRGNTIYF
TRBJ1-5 TRBV15 CATSRDYCRQPQHF
TRBJ1-2 TRBV28 CASSGGRIYGYTF
TRBJ1-1 TRBV7-9 CASSTTGFMNTEAFF
TRBJ2-7 TRBV7-9 CASSLVSDAAEQYF
TRBJ2-7 TRBV6-4 CASSDEVGYEQYF
TRBJ2-1 TRBV5-1 CASSLTGHNEQFF
TRBJ2-7 TRBV28 CASSLWQGLGGQYF
TRBJ2-7 TRBV19 CASSMFWGASYEQYF
TRBJ2-7 TRBV19 CASSSKPLGQGSVQYF
TRBJ2-7 TRBV6-6 CASSYGPYEQYF